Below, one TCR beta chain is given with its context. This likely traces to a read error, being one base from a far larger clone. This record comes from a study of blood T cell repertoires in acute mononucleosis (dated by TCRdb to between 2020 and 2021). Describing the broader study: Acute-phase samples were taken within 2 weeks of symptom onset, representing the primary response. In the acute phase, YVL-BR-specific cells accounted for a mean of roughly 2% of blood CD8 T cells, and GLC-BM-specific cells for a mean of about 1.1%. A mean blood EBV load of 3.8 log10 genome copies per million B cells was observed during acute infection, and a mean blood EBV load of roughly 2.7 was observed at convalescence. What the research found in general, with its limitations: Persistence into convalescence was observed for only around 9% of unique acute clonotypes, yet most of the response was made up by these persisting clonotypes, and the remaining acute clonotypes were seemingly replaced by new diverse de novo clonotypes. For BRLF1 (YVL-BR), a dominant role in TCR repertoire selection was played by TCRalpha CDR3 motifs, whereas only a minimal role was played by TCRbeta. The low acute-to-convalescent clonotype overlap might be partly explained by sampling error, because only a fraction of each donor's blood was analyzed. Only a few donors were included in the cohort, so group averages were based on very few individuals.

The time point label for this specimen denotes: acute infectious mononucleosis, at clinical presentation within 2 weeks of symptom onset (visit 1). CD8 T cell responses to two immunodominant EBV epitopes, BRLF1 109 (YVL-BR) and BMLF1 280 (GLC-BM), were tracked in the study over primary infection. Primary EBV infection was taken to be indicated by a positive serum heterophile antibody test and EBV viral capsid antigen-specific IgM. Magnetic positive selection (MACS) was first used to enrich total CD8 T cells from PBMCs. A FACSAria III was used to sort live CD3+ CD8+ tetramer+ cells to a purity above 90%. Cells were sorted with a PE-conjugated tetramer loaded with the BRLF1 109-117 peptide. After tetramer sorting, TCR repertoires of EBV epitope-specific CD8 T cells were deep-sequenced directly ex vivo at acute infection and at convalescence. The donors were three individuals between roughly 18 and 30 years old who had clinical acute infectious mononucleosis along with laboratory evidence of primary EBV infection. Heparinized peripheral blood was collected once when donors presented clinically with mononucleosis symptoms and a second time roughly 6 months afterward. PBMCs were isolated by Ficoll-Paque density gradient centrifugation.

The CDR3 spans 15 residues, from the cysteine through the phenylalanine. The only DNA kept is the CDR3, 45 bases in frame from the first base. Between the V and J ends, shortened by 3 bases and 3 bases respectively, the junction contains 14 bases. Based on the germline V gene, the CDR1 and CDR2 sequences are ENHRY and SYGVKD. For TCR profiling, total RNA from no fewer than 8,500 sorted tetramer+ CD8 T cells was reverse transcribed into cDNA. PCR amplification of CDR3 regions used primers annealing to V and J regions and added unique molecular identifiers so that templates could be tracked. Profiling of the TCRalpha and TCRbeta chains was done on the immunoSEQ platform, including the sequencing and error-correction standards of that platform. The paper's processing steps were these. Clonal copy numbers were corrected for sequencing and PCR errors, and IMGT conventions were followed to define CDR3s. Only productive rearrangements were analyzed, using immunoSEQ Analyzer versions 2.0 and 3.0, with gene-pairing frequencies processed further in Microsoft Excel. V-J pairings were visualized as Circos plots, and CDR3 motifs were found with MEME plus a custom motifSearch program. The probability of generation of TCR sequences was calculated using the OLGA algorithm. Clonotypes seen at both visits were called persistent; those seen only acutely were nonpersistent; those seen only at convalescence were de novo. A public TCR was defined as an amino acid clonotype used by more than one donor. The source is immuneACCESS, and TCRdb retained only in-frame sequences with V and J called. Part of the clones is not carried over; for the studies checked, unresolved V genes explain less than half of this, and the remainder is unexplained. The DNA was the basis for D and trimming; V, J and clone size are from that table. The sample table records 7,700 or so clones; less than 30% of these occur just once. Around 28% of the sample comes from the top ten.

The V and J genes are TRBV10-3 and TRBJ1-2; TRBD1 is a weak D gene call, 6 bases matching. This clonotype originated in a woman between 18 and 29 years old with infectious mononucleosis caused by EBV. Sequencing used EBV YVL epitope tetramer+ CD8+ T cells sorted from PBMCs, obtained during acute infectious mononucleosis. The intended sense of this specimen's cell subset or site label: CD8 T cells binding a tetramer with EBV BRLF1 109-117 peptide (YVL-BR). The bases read TGTGCCATCAGTGACTCGTTCAGGGGCGACTATGGCTACACCTTC. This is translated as CAISDSFRGDYGYTF.